The T cell receptor (beta chain) under discussion was sequenced for a study of T cells in Graves' hyperthyroidism and ophthalmopathy. Amplified regions were TCR beta CDR3 sequences from RNA transcripts. The HTBI primer set was used in a first-round RT-PCR of the TCR CDR3. TCRdb reprocessed the multiplex PCR reads with MiXCR, giving one entry per CDR3 protein. The sample lists 550,000 to 850,000 distinct CDR3 sequences; around a sixth were seen once. The sample holds many counts of this clonotype. The antigen is not known. This CDR3 region has 16 residues. Germline CDR1 is SGHRS and CDR2 is YFSETQ. J was trimmed by 0 bases and V by 4 bases; bases with no gene match: 4. Study-wide findings and caveats: Prediction of ophthalmopathy progression came a median roughly 6.4 months pre-onset.

Those with hyperthyroidism were 18 to 65 years old, newly diagnosed, and ill for under 2 months. The study based diagnoses on clinical symptoms, serum thyroxine and TRAb, thyroid ultrasound and orbital computed tomography. The rearrangement links TRBV5-1 to TRBJ2-7; TRBD2 aligns across 13 bases. The sequence was collected from a woman between 45 and 60 years old with Graves' hyperthyroidism that later progressed to Graves' ophthalmopathy. Sequencing was performed on blood. CDR3 protein: CASSSRLAGGSYEQYF. CDR3 nucleotides: TGCGCCAGCAGCAGCAGACTAGCGGGGGGCTCCTACGAGCAGTACTTC.